The 7 T cell receptor beta chains reported below all come from one sample, sequenced in a study of beta chain features in type 1 diabetes. All of the isolated RNA was reverse transcribed, so expressed TCRB transcripts were sequenced. Here immunoSEQ multiplex PCR was the method, and the copy in TCRdb shows in-frame clones only, minus some. The sample gives about 140,000 clones, roughly 10% of which show up once; 0.65% is in the top ten. Sequencing was performed on central memory CD4+ T cells from blood. These receptors came from a woman in her 40s in good health.

The sample holds a few counts of this clone. The rearrangement links TRBV13 to TRBJ1-3; a weak D match, TRBD1 (5 bases). The CDR3 has 13 amino acids. Germline V gene lookup returns CDR1 PRHDT and CDR2 FYEKMQ (reference sequence). Trimming cost V 3 bases and J 4 bases, with 7 bases left between them. In nucleotides, the CDR3 is TGTGCCAGCAGCTTGGCAGGGGGAAACACCATATATTTT. It codes for CASSLAGGNTIYF.

Only a few counts were recorded for this clone. The rearrangement links TRBV12-5 to TRBJ2-7, with a tentative D call TRBD2 (5 bases). V lost 1 base and J lost 3, with 13 bases in between. The CDR3 is 15 residues long. Germline V gives CDR1 LGHNT, CDR2 FRNRAP. Written as DNA, the CDR3 is TGTGCTAGTGGTTTGGGCGTCGGGATTAACTACGAGCAGTACTTC. Its protein product is CASGLGVGINYEQYF.

This rearrangement joins TRBV6-1 to TRBJ2-5, with 7 nucleotides matching TRBD1. The germline V gene has CDR1 MNHNS and CDR2 SASEGT. This CDR3 is built from 14 residues. V was clipped by 2 bases and J by 3 bases; unmatched bases: 3. Here the CDR3 reads CASSETGTEETQYF. The CDR3 DNA reads as TGTGCCAGCAGTGAAACCGGGACAGAAGAGACCCAGTACTTC.

This clone was observed a handful of times. V gene TRBV6-5 combines with J gene TRBJ2-1; 10 bases align to TRBD1. CDR1 is MNHEY and CDR2 is SVGAGI in the germline V gene. V shed 5 bases and J 8 bases; nucleotides not matched to a gene: 3. The CDR3 consists of 13 residues. DNA of the CDR3: TGTGCCAGCAGTCGGGACAGGGGTTATGAGCAGTTCTTC. This sequence encodes CASSRDRGYEQFF.

The chain couples TRBV18 to TRBJ2-7; D unresolved. V dropped 9 bases and J dropped 0 bases, with 6 bases sitting between them. Germline assignment: CDR1 KGHSH and CDR2 LQKENI. The length of the CDR3 is 11 residues. This CDR3 reads CASSSSYEQYF. The DNA of the CDR3 is TGTGCCAGTTCCAGCTCCTACGAGCAGTACTTC.

The rearrangement uses TRBV7-8 and TRBJ2-3, with 10 bases aligning to TRBD2. This CDR3 contains 16 residues. Trimming at V came to 3 bases and at J to 13 bases, leaving 16 bases not matched to a gene. Germline values: CDR1 SGHVS, CDR2 FQNEAQ. Here the CDR3 DNA reads TGTGCCAGCAGCTTCTCGACTAGCGGGCTACCTGGCGGGAAGTATTTT. It codes for CASSFSTSGLPGGKYF.

This clone showed up just a few times. The chain couples TRBV7-9 to TRBJ2-6; 9 bases align to TRBD1. V lost 1 base and J lost 2; bases outside the gene matches: 3. The CDR3 length is 17 residues. Germline CDR1 SEHNR, CDR2 FQNEAQ (reference sequence). Written as DNA, the CDR3 is TGTGCCAGCAGCTTAGGGACAGGGGTGACTGGGGCCAACGTCCTGACTTTC. This sequence encodes CASSLGTGVTGANVLTF.